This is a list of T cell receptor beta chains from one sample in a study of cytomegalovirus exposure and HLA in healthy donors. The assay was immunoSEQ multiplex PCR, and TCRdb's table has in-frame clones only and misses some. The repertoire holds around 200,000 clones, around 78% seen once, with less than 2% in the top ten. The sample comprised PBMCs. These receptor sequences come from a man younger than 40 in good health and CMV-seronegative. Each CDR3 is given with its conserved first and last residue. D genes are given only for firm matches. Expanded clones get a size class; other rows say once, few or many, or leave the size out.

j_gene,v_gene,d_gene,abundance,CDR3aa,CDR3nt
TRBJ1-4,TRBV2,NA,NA,CASSELPNEKLFF,TGTGCCAGCAGTGAACTTCCTAATGAAAAACTGTTTTTT
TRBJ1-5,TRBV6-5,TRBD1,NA,CASRGQGSNQPQHF,TGTGCCAGCAGAGGACAGGGTAGCAATCAGCCCCAGCATTTT
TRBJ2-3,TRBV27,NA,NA,CASRPGGGSDTQYF,TGTGCCAGCAGACCGGGGGGCGGGAGTGATACGCAGTATTTT
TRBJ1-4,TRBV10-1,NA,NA,CASEYGDPPFF,TGCGCCAGCGAGTACGGGGATCCGCCGTTTTTT
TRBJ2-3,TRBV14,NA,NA,CASSQGGGSASSTDTQYF,TGTGCCAGCAGCCAAGGGGGTGGGAGCGCATCTAGCACAGATACGCAGTATTTT
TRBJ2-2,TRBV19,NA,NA,CASSIIRGTGELFF,TGTGCCAGTAGTATAATACGGGGCACCGGGGAGCTGTTTTTT
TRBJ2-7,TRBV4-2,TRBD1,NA,CASSQDVGTGREQYF,TGTGCCAGCAGCCAAGATGTCGGGACAGGGCGCGAGCAGTACTTC
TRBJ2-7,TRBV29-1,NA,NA,CSVVRGSDEQYF,TGCAGCGTTGTTCGGGGGTCCGACGAGCAGTACTTC
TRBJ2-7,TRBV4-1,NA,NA,CASQGGTPGEQYF,TGCGCCAGCCAGGGCGGGACTCCCGGGGAGCAGTACTTC
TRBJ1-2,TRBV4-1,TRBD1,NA,CASSQGTGVYGYTF,TGCGCCAGCAGCCAAGGGACAGGGGTCTATGGCTACACCTTC
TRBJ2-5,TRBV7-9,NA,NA,CASGDYQETQYF,TGTGCCAGCGGAGACTACCAAGAGACCCAGTACTTC
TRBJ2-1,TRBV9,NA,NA,CASNPRSSSYNEQFF,TGTGCCAGCAACCCACGGTCTAGCTCCTACAATGAGCAGTTCTTC
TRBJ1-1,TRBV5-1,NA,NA,CASSSSGGRTEAFF,TGCGCCAGCAGCTCGTCCGGAGGGAGGACTGAAGCTTTCTTT
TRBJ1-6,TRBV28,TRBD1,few,CASSLGPGQGPIDNSPLHF,TGTGCCAGCAGTTTAGGCCCCGGACAGGGCCCTATCGATAATTCACCCCTCCACTTT
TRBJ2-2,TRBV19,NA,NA,CASSNRLVGNTGELFF,TGTGCCAGTAGTAACCGGCTAGTGGGGAACACCGGGGAGCTGTTTTTT
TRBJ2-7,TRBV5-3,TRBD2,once,CARSLRGTRKGYEQYF,TGTGCCAGAAGCTTGCGAGGGACTAGGAAGGGCTACGAGCAGTACTTC
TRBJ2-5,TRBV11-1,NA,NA,CASSLGVGEVETQYF,TGTGCCAGCAGCTTAGGGGTCGGGGAGGTAGAGACCCAGTACTTC
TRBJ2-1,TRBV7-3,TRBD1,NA,CASSLFGDSSYNEQFF,TGTGCCAGCAGCTTATTCGGGGACAGCTCCTACAATGAGCAGTTCTTC
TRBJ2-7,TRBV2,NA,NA,CASSEVGGMGEQYF,TGTGCCAGCAGTGAAGTAGGGGGAATGGGCGAGCAGTACTTC
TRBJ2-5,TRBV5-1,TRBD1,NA,CASSPGTGFLETQYF,TGCGCCAGCAGCCCCGGGACAGGGTTCTTGGAGACCCAGTACTTC
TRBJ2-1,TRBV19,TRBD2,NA,CASGTSGRTYNEQFF,TGTGCCAGTGGGACTAGCGGGAGGACTTACAATGAGCAGTTCTTC
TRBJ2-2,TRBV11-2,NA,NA,CASGSRHYTGELFF,TGTGCCAGCGGGTCGAGACACTACACCGGGGAGCTGTTTTTT
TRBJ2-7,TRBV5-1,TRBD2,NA,CASSLAAGPSGSRYVIDEQYF,TGCGCCAGCAGCTTGGCCGCCGGGCCTAGCGGGAGTCGTTACGTGATCGACGAGCAGTACTTC
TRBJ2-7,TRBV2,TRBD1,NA,CASSDKQGWNYEQYF,TGTGCCAGCAGTGATAAACAGGGGTGGAACTACGAGCAGTACTTC
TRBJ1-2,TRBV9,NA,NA,CASSPTDNYGYTF,TGTGCCAGCAGCCCGACAGATAACTATGGCTACACCTTC
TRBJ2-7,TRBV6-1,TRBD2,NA,CASSESGVTQSYPSYEQYF,TGTGCCAGCAGTGAAAGCGGGGTTACCCAAAGCTACCCTTCCTACGAGCAGTACTTC
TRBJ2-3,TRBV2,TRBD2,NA,CASSEAPSGGTDTQYF,TGTGCCAGCAGTGAAGCGCCTAGCGGGGGCACAGATACGCAGTATTTT
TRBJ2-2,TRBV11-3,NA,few,CASSLDGANTGELFF,TGTGCCAGCAGCTTAGACGGGGCGAACACCGGGGAGCTGTTTTTT
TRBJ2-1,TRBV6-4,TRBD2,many,CASSEAAGASNEQFF,TGTGCCAGCAGTGAAGCAGCGGGAGCGTCTAATGAGCAGTTCTTC
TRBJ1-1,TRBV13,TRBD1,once,CASSTLTGGNTEAFF,TGTGCCAGCAGCACTTTAACAGGGGGGAACACTGAAGCTTTCTTT
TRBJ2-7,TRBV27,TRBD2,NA,CASSTGGLAGRSYEQYF,TGTGCCAGCAGTACTGGGGGACTAGCGGGCCGCTCCTACGAGCAGTACTTC
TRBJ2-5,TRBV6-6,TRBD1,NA,CASNRGTETQYF,TGTGCCAGCAACAGGGGAACGGAGACCCAGTACTTC
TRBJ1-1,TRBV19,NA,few,CASSIGQGGRTEAFF,TGTGCCAGTAGTATAGGCCAGGGAGGACGCACTGAAGCTTTCTTT
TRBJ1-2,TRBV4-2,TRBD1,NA,CASSRTGGDYGYTF,TGTGCCAGCAGCCGGACAGGGGGCGACTATGGCTACACCTTC
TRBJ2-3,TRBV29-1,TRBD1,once,CSVQGVENTDTQYF,TGCAGCGTTCAGGGGGTTGAGAACACAGATACGCAGTATTTT
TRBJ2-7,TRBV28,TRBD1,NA,CASNSQGAYEQYF,TGTGCCAGCAATAGCCAGGGGGCCTACGAGCAGTACTTC
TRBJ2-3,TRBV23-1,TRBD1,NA,CASSRRQGRTDTQYF,TGCGCCAGCAGTCGTAGACAGGGGAGGACAGATACGCAGTATTTT
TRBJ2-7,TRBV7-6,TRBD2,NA,CASSLTSGSFYEQYF,TGTGCCAGCAGCTTGACTAGCGGGAGTTTCTACGAGCAGTACTTC
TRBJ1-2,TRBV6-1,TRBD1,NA,CASSDGQGNYGYTF,TGTGCCAGCAGTGACGGACAGGGGAATTATGGCTACACCTTC
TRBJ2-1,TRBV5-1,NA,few,CASSKDLGTPRDNEQFF,TGCGCCAGCAGCAAAGACCTCGGTACGCCGAGGGACAATGAGCAGTTCTTC
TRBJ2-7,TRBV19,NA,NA,CASSIRGGISFEQYF,TGTGCCAGTAGTATAAGGGGGGGTATTTCGTTCGAGCAGTACTTC